A single sample is the source of the 17 T cell receptor beta chains below, sequenced in a study of CD8+ T cells in alopecia areata. Indicated treatment: oral pan-JAK inhibitor, 5-10 mg twice daily. Sequencing relied on a cDNA template that was reverse transcribed from extracted RNA. Measured with immunoSEQ multiplex PCR; TCRdb has only the in-frame clones, and not every one. The table has under 150,000 clones, around 63% seen once. The source was CD4+ T cells sorted from blood, collected at week 4, from a patient treated with tofacitinib. The origin of the receptors is a human donor with alopecia areata.

V usage is TRBV5-1 and J usage is TRBJ1-2; D not resolved. CDR3 length equals 14 residues. Looked up from germline, CDR1 is SGHRS and CDR2 is YFSETQ. V was clipped by 2 bases and J by 4 bases, with 12 bases between them. This CDR3 reads CASSFWATSYGYTF. The CDR3 bases are TGCGCCAGCAGCTTTTGGGCCACAAGCTATGGCTACACCTTC.

The chain is built from TRBV10-3 and TRBJ2-7; 9 bases agree with TRBD1. Germline trimming cut 6 bases from V and 3 bases from J; bases unmatched to any gene: 6. Germline V CDR1 and CDR2: ENHRY, SYGVKD. CDR3 length equals 14 residues. The DNA of the CDR3 is TGTGCCATCAGAATGGGGACAGGGAGCTACGAGCAGTACTTC. As protein: CAIRMGTGSYEQYF.

The chain joins TRBV5-1 to TRBJ2-7; 11 bases match TRBD2. Germline V gene data show CDR1 as SGHRS and CDR2 as YFSETQ. The ends lost 3 bases at V and 6 bases at J; junction bases unmatched: 8. The CDR3 is made up of 15 amino acids. In DNA form, the CDR3 reads TGCGCCAGCAGCTCATCGCTAGCGGGGGGAAGCGAGCAGTACTTC. It encodes CASSSSLAGGSEQYF.

The chain couples TRBV30 to TRBJ2-3, with unresolved D. Germline V gene lookup returns CDR1 GTSNPN and CDR2 SVGIG (reference sequence). This CDR3 is built from 12 residues. Trimming removed 2 bases from V and 3 bases from J, with 6 bases in between. The CDR3 DNA sequence: TGTGCCTGGAGTACTGGTACAGATACGCAGTATTTT. Its protein product is CAWSTGTDTQYF.

In its sample, this clone was seen a few times. J is TRBJ2-1 and V is TRBV7-9; 13 nucleotides agree with TRBD2. V gave up 5 bases and J gave up 4 bases; unmatched junction bases: 5. CDR3 size: 16 residues. CDR1 is SEHNR, CDR2 FQNEAQ, per germline (reference sequence). CDR3 nucleotide sequence: TGTGCCAGCAGCCGAACGGGACTAGCGGGGTACAATGAGCAGTTCTTC. Translation gives CASSRTGLAGYNEQFF. Full variable domain (missing parts from reference TRBV7-9 and TRBJ2-1): DTGVSQNPRHKITKRGQNVTFRCDPISEHNRLYWYRQTLGQGPEFLTYFQNEAQLEKSRLLSDRFSAERPKGSFSTLEIQRTEQGDSAMYLCASSRTGLAGYNEQFFGPGTRLTVL.

J is TRBJ2-1 and V is TRBV29-1; D is perhaps TRBD1 (7 bases). This CDR3 spans 13 amino acids. Trimming took off 5 bases at V and 8 bases at J, with 16 bases between the two ends. Looked up from germline, CDR1 is SQVTM and CDR2 is ANQGSEA. The CDR3 nucleotides read TGCAGCGTTACCGGGACAGCTAGCGATGAGCAGTTCTTC. Amino acid sequence: CSVTGTASDEQFF.

The chain employs TRBV9 and TRBJ2-5; 9 bases are shared with TRBD2. V shed 3 bases, J shed 4 bases, and the junction held 13 bases outside the gene matches. Germline V CDR1 and CDR2: SGDLS, YYNGEE. This CDR3 has 17 residues. The CDR3 DNA follows: TGTGCCAGCAGCGCCAGGTATGGCGGGAGGGCTCGAGAGACCCAGTACTTC. This sequence encodes CASSARYGGRARETQYF.

The V call is TRBV6-5, the J call TRBJ2-1, with 14 bases matching TRBD2. Looked up from germline, CDR1 is MNHEY and CDR2 is SVGAGI. This CDR3 has 16 residues. The V gene end was trimmed by 4 bases and the J gene end by 3 bases; junction bases not matched to a gene: 2. CDR3 coding DNA: TGTGCCAGCAGTTTCGGGACTAGCGGGAGCTACAATGAGCAGTTCTTC. As protein: CASSFGTSGSYNEQFF.

This chain uses TRBV4-3 with TRBJ1-2; D not resolved. Germline lookup yields CDR1 LGHNA and CDR2 YSLEER. The germline V and J ends were trimmed by 0 bases and 4 bases, with 12 bases remaining between them. The CDR3 loop spans 15 amino acids. The CDR3 region is CASSQEKEVLYGYTF. The DNA of the CDR3 is TGCGCCAGCAGCCAAGAAAAGGAGGTCCTCTATGGCTACACCTTC.

The chain uses TRBV6-5 and TRBJ2-1; maybe TRBD1 (5 bases). The CDR3 is 13 amino acids. Germline-derived CDR1 and CDR2 are MNHEY and SVGAGI. With 0 bases removed from V and 12 bases from J, the gap between germline ends came to 12 bases. CDR3 sequence reads: CASSYSGPHGQFF. CDR3 nucleotides: TGTGCCAGCAGTTACTCGGGGCCACATGGGCAGTTCTTC.

This chain links TRBV27 with TRBJ2-3; D unresolved. V was clipped by 6 bases and J by 5 bases, with 6 bases between them. Germline CDR1 reads MNHEY; CDR2 reads SMNVEV (reference sequence). CDR3 size: 11 residues. CDR3 residues: CASSHQDTQYF. As DNA, the CDR3 is TGTGCCAGCAGCCACCAAGATACGCAGTATTTT.

This chain links TRBV25-1 with TRBJ1-1; 10 bases are shared with TRBD1. Trimming took 4 bases from V and 8 from J; bases not matched to a gene: 7. The CDR3 sequence is 14 residues long. The germline V gene has CDR1 MGHDK and CDR2 SYGVNS. CDR3 sequence reads: CASSGRQGAGEAFF. The CDR3 DNA reads TGTGCCAGCAGTGGAAGACAGGGGGCAGGGGAAGCTTTCTTT.

The chain employs TRBV29-1 and TRBJ2-7; TRBD1 aligns across 12 bases. The germline CDR1 and CDR2 sequences are SQVTM and ANQGSEA. This CDR3 has 13 residues. V shed 7 bases, J shed 2 bases, and the junction held 3 bases outside the gene matches. For the CDR3, the DNA is TGCAGCGCCGGGACAGGGGGCGCCTACGAGCAGTACTTC. Translated, it gives CSAGTGGAYEQYF.

This clone has only a few counts. The gene calls are TRBV29-1 and TRBJ1-5; TRBD1 might be the D (5 bases). The CDR3 has 12 amino acids. Trimming stripped 7 bases from V and 5 bases from J, with 12 bases between. From germline, CDR1 is SQVTM and CDR2 ANQGSEA. The CDR3, as DNA: TGCAGCGCGGGGACTGGCGATCAGCCCCAGCATTTT. Its protein is CSAGTGDQPQHF. The whole variable domain, filled in from reference TRBV29-1 and TRBJ1-5, reads SAVISQKPSRDICQRGTSLTIQCQVDSQVTMMFWYRQQPGQSLTLIATANQGSEATYESGFVIDKFPISRPNLTFSTLTVSNMSPEDSSIYLCSAGTGDQPQHFGDGTRLSIL.

The gene calls are TRBV2 and TRBJ1-4, with D perhaps TRBD1 (6 bases). CDR1 is SNHLY and CDR2 is FYNNEI in the germline V gene. This CDR3 is built from 13 residues. Trimming removed 7 bases from V and 8 bases from J, with 14 bases in between. CDR3 amino acids: CASTYRVREKLFF. The CDR3 nucleotides read TGTGCCAGCACGTACAGGGTCAGGGAAAAACTGTTTTTT.

J is TRBJ2-1 and V is TRBV5-1; 7 bases are a match to TRBD2. V shed 1 base and J 3 bases; nucleotides not matched to a gene: 4. The CDR3 extends over 15 amino acids. Germline lookup yields CDR1 SGHRS and CDR2 YFSETQ. The CDR3 reads CASSLKAGFYNEQFF. Written as DNA, the CDR3 is TGCGCCAGCAGCTTGAAAGCGGGGTTCTACAATGAGCAGTTCTTC.

J is TRBJ2-3 and V is TRBV7-9; D is undetermined. Germline V gene lookup returns CDR1 SEHNR and CDR2 FQNEAQ (reference sequence). V lost 1 base and J 5 bases, leaving 16 bases between the germline ends. This CDR3 is 16 amino acids long. CDR3 residues: CASSLVPGNKGDTQYF. CDR3 bases: TGTGCCAGCAGCTTAGTTCCAGGAAATAAGGGAGATACGCAGTATTTT.